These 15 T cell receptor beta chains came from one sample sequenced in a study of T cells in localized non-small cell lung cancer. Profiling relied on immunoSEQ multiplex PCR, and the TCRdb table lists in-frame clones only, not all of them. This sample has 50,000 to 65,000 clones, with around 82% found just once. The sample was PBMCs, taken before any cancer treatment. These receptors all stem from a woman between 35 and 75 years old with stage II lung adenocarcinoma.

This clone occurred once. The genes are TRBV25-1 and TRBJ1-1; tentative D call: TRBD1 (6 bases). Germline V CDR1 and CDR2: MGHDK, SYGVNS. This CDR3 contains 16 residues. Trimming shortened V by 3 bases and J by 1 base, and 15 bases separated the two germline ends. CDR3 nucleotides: TGTGCCAGCAGTGAGAGGAGGGGGAGGGGGAACACTGAAGCTTTCTTT. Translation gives CASSERRGRGNTEAFF.

The CDR3: CASTRGRGNQPQHF. CDR3 bases: TGTGCCAGTACCCGTGGTAGGGGGAATCAGCCCCAGCATTTT. This chain connects TRBV19 to TRBJ1-5, with a tentative D call TRBD1 (6 bases). V dropped 7 bases and J dropped 4 bases, with 14 bases sitting between them. The CDR3 runs 14 residues. Per germline, CDR1 LNHDA and CDR2 SQIVND (reference sequence). Complete variable domain (other parts from reference TRBV19 and TRBJ1-5): DGGITQSPKYLFRKEGQNVTLSCEQNLNHDAMYWYRQDPGQGLRLIYYSQIVNDFQKGDIAEGYSVSREKKESFPLTVTSAQKNPTAFYLCASTRGRGNQPQHFGDGTRLSIL.

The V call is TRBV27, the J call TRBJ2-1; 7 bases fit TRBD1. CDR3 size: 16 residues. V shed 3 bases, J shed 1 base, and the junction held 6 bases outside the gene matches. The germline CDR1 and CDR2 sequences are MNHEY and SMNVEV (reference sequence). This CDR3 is CASSLGSGGSYNEQFF. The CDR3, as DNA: TGTGCCAGCAGTTTGGGATCAGGGGGATCCTACAATGAGCAGTTCTTC.

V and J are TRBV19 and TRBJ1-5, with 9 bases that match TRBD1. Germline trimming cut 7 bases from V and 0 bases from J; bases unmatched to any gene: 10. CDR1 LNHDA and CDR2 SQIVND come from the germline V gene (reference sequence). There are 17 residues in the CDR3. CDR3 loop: CASTLPGQGYSNQPQHF. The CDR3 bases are TGTGCCAGTACTCTCCCGGGACAGGGATATAGCAATCAGCCCCAGCATTTT. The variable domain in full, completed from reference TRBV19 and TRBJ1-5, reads DGGITQSPKYLFRKEGQNVTLSCEQNLNHDAMYWYRQDPGQGLRLIYYSQIVNDFQKGDIAEGYSVSREKKESFPLTVTSAQKNPTAFYLCASTLPGQGYSNQPQHFGDGTRLSIL.

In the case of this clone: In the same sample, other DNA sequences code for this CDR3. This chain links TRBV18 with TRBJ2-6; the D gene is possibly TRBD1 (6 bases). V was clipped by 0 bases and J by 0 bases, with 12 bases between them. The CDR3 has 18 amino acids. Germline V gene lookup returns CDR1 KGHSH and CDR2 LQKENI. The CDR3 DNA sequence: TGTGCCAGCTCACCACCCGGGACATTGCTCTCTGGGGCCAACGTCCTGACTTTC. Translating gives CASSPPGTLLSGANVLTF.

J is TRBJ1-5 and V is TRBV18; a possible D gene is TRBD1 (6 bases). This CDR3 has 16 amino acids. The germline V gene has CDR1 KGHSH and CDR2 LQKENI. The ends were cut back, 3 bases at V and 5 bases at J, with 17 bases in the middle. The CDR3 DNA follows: TGTGCCAGCTCACCGATTTTGGCAGGGGTTGATCAGCCCCAGCATTTT. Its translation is CASSPILAGVDQPQHF.

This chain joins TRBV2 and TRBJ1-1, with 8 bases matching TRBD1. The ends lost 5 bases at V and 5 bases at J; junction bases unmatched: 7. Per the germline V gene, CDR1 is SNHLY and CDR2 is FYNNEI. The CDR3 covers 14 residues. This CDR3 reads CASSRETGETEAFF. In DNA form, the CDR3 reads TGTGCCAGCAGTAGGGAGACAGGGGAGACTGAAGCTTTCTTT.

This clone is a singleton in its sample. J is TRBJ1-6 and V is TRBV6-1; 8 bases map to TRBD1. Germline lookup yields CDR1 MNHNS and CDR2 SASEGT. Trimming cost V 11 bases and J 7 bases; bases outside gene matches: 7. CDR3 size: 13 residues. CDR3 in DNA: TGTGCCTCCGGACAGGGAAGGAATTCACCCCTCCACTTT. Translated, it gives CASGQGRNSPLHF.

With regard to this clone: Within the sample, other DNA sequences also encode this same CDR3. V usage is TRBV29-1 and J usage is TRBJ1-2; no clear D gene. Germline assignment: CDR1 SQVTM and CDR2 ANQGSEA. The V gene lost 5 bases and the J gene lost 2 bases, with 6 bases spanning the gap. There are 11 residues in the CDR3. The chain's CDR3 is CSVTENYGYTF. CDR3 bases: TGCAGCGTTACAGAGAACTATGGCTACACCTTC.

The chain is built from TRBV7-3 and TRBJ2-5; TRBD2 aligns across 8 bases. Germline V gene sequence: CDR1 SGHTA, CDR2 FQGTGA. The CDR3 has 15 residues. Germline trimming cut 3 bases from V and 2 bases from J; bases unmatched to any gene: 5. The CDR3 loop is CASSLSGGIQETQYF. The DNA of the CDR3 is TGTGCCAGCAGCTTGAGCGGGGGAATACAAGAGACCCAGTACTTC.

CDR3 sequence: CASSPNQGGRETQYF. The CDR3 region has the DNA TGTGCCAGCAGTCCCAACCAAGGGGGCAGGGAGACCCAGTACTTC. This sequence joins TRBV6-4 and TRBJ2-5; 7 bases match TRBD1. The germline V gene has CDR1 MRHNA and CDR2 SNTAGT. This CDR3 has 15 residues. With 5 bases clipped from V and 5 bases from J, the junction kept 11 bases outside the gene matches.

The CDR3 bases are TGTGCCAGCAGCCGGCTAAGGGGGGGTACTGAAGCTTTCTTT. Translation gives CASSRLRGGTEAFF. The chain joins TRBV14 to TRBJ1-1; a weak D match, TRBD1 (6 bases). The CDR3 runs 14 residues. Germline CDR1 and CDR2: SGHDN and FVKESK. V was trimmed by 4 bases and J by 5 bases, leaving 14 bases between them.

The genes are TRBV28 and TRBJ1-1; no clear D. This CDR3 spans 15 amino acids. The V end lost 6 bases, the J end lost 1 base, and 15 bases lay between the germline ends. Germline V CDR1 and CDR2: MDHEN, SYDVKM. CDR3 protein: CASSTYSYPNTEAFF. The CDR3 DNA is TGTGCCAGCAGCACCTACAGCTACCCGAACACTGAAGCTTTCTTT.

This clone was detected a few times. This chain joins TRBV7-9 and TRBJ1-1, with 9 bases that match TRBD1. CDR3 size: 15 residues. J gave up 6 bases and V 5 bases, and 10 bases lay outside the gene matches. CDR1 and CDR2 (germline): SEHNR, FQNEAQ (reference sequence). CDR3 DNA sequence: TGTGCCAGCAGCCCCCAACAGGGGGCGAGGGCTGAAGCTTTCTTT. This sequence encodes CASSPQQGARAEAFF.

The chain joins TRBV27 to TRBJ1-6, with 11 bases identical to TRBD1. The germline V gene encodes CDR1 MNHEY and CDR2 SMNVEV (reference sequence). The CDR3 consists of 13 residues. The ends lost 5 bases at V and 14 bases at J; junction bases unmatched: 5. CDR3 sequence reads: CASSSRDRGTLHF. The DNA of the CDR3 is TGTGCCAGCAGTAGCCGGGACAGGGGGACCCTCCACTTT.